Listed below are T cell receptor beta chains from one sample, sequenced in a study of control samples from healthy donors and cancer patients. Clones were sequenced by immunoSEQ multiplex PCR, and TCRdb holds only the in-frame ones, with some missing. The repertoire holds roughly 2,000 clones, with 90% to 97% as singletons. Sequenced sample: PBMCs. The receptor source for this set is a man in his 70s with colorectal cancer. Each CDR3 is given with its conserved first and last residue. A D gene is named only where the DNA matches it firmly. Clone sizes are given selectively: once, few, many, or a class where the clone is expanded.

CDR3nt: TGTGCCAGCAGTTACCTGGGACTAGCGGGAGGAAAGAGTTGGGACACCGGGGAGCTGTTTTTT
CDR3aa: CASSYLGLAGGKSWDTGELFF
j_gene: TRBJ2-2
abundance: NA
d_gene: TRBD2
v_gene: TRBV28

CDR3nt: TGTGCCACCAGCGGCAGGGGTAGCGCCGGGGAGCTGTTTTTT
CDR3aa: CATSGRGSAGELFF
j_gene: TRBJ2-2
abundance: NA
d_gene: NA
v_gene: TRBV15

CDR3nt: TGTGCCAGTAGTATTACCGGGACAGGGCACAATGAGCAGTTCTTC
CDR3aa: CASSITGTGHNEQFF
j_gene: TRBJ2-1
abundance: NA
d_gene: TRBD1
v_gene: TRBV19

CDR3nt: TGTGCCAGCAGCCGCTGGACAGGGAACACTGAAGCTTTCTTT
CDR3aa: CASSRWTGNTEAFF
j_gene: TRBJ1-1
abundance: NA
d_gene: TRBD1
v_gene: TRBV3-1/TRBV3-2

CDR3nt: TGTGCCAGTATGTTCTCTGGGGCCAACGTCCTGACTTTC
CDR3aa: CASMFSGANVLTF
j_gene: TRBJ2-6
abundance: NA
d_gene: NA
v_gene: TRBV19

CDR3nt: TGTGCCAGCAGCTTGCGAGCCCTCGATGAGCAGTTCTTC
CDR3aa: CASSLRALDEQFF
j_gene: TRBJ2-1
abundance: NA
d_gene: NA
v_gene: TRBV5-6

CDR3nt: TGTGCCAGCAGCGGTTCCGGGACAGGTGGTCCCTCTTTCTTT
CDR3aa: CASSGSGTGGPSFF
j_gene: TRBJ1-1
abundance: NA
d_gene: TRBD1
v_gene: TRBV5-5

CDR3nt: TGTGCCAGCAGCCAGGGGGGTCGGTACGAGCAGTACTTC
CDR3aa: CASSQGGRYEQYF
j_gene: TRBJ2-7
abundance: NA
d_gene: NA
v_gene: TRBV4-2

CDR3nt: TGTGCCAGTAGTTCTCAGACGCCCCCACTCCTTTTC
CDR3aa: CASSSQTPPLLF
j_gene: TRBJ2-7
abundance: NA
d_gene: NA
v_gene: TRBV19

CDR3nt: TGTGCCAGCGGGCCTGGAGGGACCCAGTACTTC
CDR3aa: CASGPGGTQYF
j_gene: TRBJ2-5
abundance: NA
d_gene: NA
v_gene: TRBV7-2

CDR3nt: TGTGCCAGCAGCCCTGAGCCATTATCAGGCTACGAGCAGTACTTC
CDR3aa: CASSPEPLSGYEQYF
j_gene: TRBJ2-7
abundance: NA
d_gene: NA
v_gene: TRBV9

CDR3nt: TGTGCCAGCAGTTACTCGAGGCAGGGTGAAGCTTTCTTT
CDR3aa: CASSYSRQGEAFF
j_gene: TRBJ1-1
abundance: NA
d_gene: NA
v_gene: TRBV6-5

CDR3nt: TGTGCCAGCAGCCTCTCGGGGGGCGGGGGCACAGATACGCAGTATTTT
CDR3aa: CASSLSGGGGTDTQYF
j_gene: TRBJ2-3
abundance: NA
d_gene: NA
v_gene: TRBV3-1/TRBV3-2

CDR3nt: TGTGCCTGGATGAGAATGGGGACTGGAAACACCATATATTTT
CDR3aa: CAWMRMGTGNTIYF
j_gene: TRBJ1-3
abundance: NA
d_gene: NA
v_gene: TRBV30

CDR3nt: TGTGCCAGCAGCTCCCAACAGGGGGCGGAAGCTTTCTTT
CDR3aa: CASSSQQGAEAFF
j_gene: TRBJ1-1
abundance: NA
d_gene: TRBD1
v_gene: TRBV7-9

CDR3nt: TGTGCCACCAGCAGAGATGGAGGACAACAGACTGAAGCTTTCTTT
CDR3aa: CATSRDGGQQTEAFF
j_gene: TRBJ1-1
abundance: NA
d_gene: NA
v_gene: TRBV15

CDR3nt: TGCAGCGTAGGACAGGGGGATGGCTACACCTTC
CDR3aa: CSVGQGDGYTF
j_gene: TRBJ1-2
abundance: NA
d_gene: TRBD1
v_gene: TRBV29-1

CDR3nt: TGTGCCATCAGTGGACAGGCTTACTCTGGAAACACCATATATTTT
CDR3aa: CAISGQAYSGNTIYF
j_gene: TRBJ1-3
abundance: NA
d_gene: NA
v_gene: TRBV10-3

CDR3nt: TGTGCCACCAGTGCCTCGGACACTACGCAGTATTTT
CDR3aa: CATSASDTTQYF
j_gene: TRBJ2-3
abundance: once
d_gene: NA
v_gene: TRBV24-1

CDR3nt: TGTGCCAGCAACGGCAGGGCCCAAGAGACCCAGTACTTC
CDR3aa: CASNGRAQETQYF
j_gene: TRBJ2-5
abundance: NA
d_gene: NA
v_gene: TRBV2

CDR3nt: TGTGCCAGTAGTTCAGGTGGCAGGGCTGGGGCCAACGTCCTGACTTTC
CDR3aa: CASSSGGRAGANVLTF
j_gene: TRBJ2-6
abundance: NA
d_gene: NA
v_gene: TRBV19

CDR3nt: TGTGCCAGCAGCAAAGGGACAGAACTCGGGGAGCTGTTTTTT
CDR3aa: CASSKGTELGELFF
j_gene: TRBJ2-2
abundance: few
d_gene: TRBD1
v_gene: TRBV9

CDR3nt: TGTGCCAGCAGCGCCGCGGGCGCGGGCTATGGCTACACCTTC
CDR3aa: CASSAAGAGYGYTF
j_gene: TRBJ1-2
abundance: NA
d_gene: NA
v_gene: TRBV6-2/TRBV6-3

CDR3nt: TGTGCCACTTTAGCGGGGAATCGCCAATACCAAGAGACCCAGTACTTC
CDR3aa: CATLAGNRQYQETQYF
j_gene: TRBJ2-5
abundance: NA
d_gene: TRBD2
v_gene: TRBV24-1

CDR3nt: TGTGCCAGTGGAGCTGGACAGGGGGCAGGCGAGCAGTACTTC
CDR3aa: CASGAGQGAGEQYF
j_gene: TRBJ2-7
abundance: NA
d_gene: TRBD1
v_gene: TRBV19

CDR3nt: TGTGCCAGCAGCTTACAGGGGAATTCACCCCTCCACTTT
CDR3aa: CASSLQGNSPLHF
j_gene: TRBJ1-6
abundance: NA
d_gene: NA
v_gene: TRBV7-2

CDR3nt: TGTGCCAGCAGTGAATACAGCACCTATGGCTACACCTTC
CDR3aa: CASSEYSTYGYTF
j_gene: TRBJ1-2
abundance: once
d_gene: NA
v_gene: TRBV6-1

CDR3nt: TGTGCCAGCAGCCAAGATGCAGCCAGGAACACTGAAGCTTTCTTT
CDR3aa: CASSQDAARNTEAFF
j_gene: TRBJ1-1
abundance: NA
d_gene: NA
v_gene: TRBV4-2

CDR3nt: TGTGCCAGCAGTGACCTCACAGGGAACTATGGCTACACCTTC
CDR3aa: CASSDLTGNYGYTF
j_gene: TRBJ1-2
abundance: NA
d_gene: NA
v_gene: TRBV28

CDR3nt: TGTGCCAGCAGCGGGGGTGCAACTAATGAAAAACTGTTTTTT
CDR3aa: CASSGGATNEKLFF
j_gene: TRBJ1-4
abundance: NA
d_gene: NA
v_gene: TRBV27

CDR3nt: TGTGCCAGCAGTCTTACCGGGACTAGCGTAAGCAATGAGCAGTTCTTC
CDR3aa: CASSLTGTSVSNEQFF
j_gene: TRBJ2-1
abundance: once
d_gene: TRBD2
v_gene: TRBV27

CDR3nt: TGTGCCAGCAGTGGAAACCGGGACACACCAGGGAACACTGAAGCTTTCTTT
CDR3aa: CASSGNRDTPGNTEAFF
j_gene: TRBJ1-1
abundance: NA
d_gene: NA
v_gene: TRBV2

CDR3nt: TGCAGCGTACTTCAGGGTGGCTCTGGAAACACCATATATTTT
CDR3aa: CSVLQGGSGNTIYF
j_gene: TRBJ1-3
abundance: NA
d_gene: NA
v_gene: TRBV29-1

CDR3nt: TGTGCCTGGAGTCGACAGGACAATGAGCAGTTCTTC
CDR3aa: CAWSRQDNEQFF
j_gene: TRBJ2-1
abundance: NA
d_gene: NA
v_gene: TRBV30

CDR3nt: TGTGCCAGCAGCTTGTACCCGATTTCTGAAGCTTTCTTT
CDR3aa: CASSLYPISEAFF
j_gene: TRBJ1-1
abundance: NA
d_gene: NA
v_gene: TRBV11-3

CDR3nt: TGCGCCAGCAAAAGGACTAGCGGAGCTAGCACAGATACGCAGTATTTT
CDR3aa: CASKRTSGASTDTQYF
j_gene: TRBJ2-3
abundance: NA
d_gene: TRBD2
v_gene: TRBV5-1

CDR3nt: TGTGCCAGCTCACCTGACAGGGAGAGAGCTTTCTTT
CDR3aa: CASSPDRERAFF
j_gene: TRBJ1-1
abundance: NA
d_gene: TRBD1
v_gene: TRBV18

CDR3nt: TGTGCCAGTAGTGCCCCCCTAGCGGGAGCCAACACCGGGGAGCTGTTTTTT
CDR3aa: CASSAPLAGANTGELFF
j_gene: TRBJ2-2
abundance: NA
d_gene: TRBD2
v_gene: TRBV19

CDR3nt: TGTGCCAGCAGTCGGACAGGGGGCTTTGGATATGGCTACACCTTC
CDR3aa: CASSRTGGFGYGYTF
j_gene: TRBJ1-2
abundance: NA
d_gene: TRBD1
v_gene: TRBV28

CDR3nt: TGTGCCAGCAGCTTCTCGACAGGGGGGAATTACGAGCAGTACTTC
CDR3aa: CASSFSTGGNYEQYF
j_gene: TRBJ2-7
abundance: NA
d_gene: TRBD1
v_gene: TRBV11-1

CDR3nt: TGTGCCAGCAGGACGGGACAGCTAACAACTAATGAAAAACTGTTTTTT
CDR3aa: CASRTGQLTTNEKLFF
j_gene: TRBJ1-4
abundance: NA
d_gene: TRBD1
v_gene: TRBV28

CDR3nt: TGTGCCAGCAGTCCAACCGGGGCTCCAGGGTGGGGCTACACCTTC
CDR3aa: CASSPTGAPGWGYTF
j_gene: TRBJ1-2
abundance: NA
d_gene: NA
v_gene: TRBV27

CDR3nt: TGTGCCACCAGTGATTCCCTTGGAAACACCATATATTTT
CDR3aa: CATSDSLGNTIYF
j_gene: TRBJ1-3
abundance: NA
d_gene: NA
v_gene: TRBV24-1

CDR3nt: TGCGCCAGCAGCTTGGGGCTAGCGGGAGGATACGAGCAGTACTTC
CDR3aa: CASSLGLAGGYEQYF
j_gene: TRBJ2-7
abundance: NA
d_gene: TRBD2
v_gene: TRBV5-1

CDR3nt: TGTGCCAGCTCACCTGGGACGGGAGCTAACTATGGCTACACCTTC
CDR3aa: CASSPGTGANYGYTF
j_gene: TRBJ1-2
abundance: once
d_gene: NA
v_gene: TRBV18

CDR3nt: TGTGCCAGCAGCCGTGAGGGGGGACAGTACGAGCAGTACTTC
CDR3aa: CASSREGGQYEQYF
j_gene: TRBJ2-7
abundance: NA
d_gene: NA
v_gene: TRBV3-1/TRBV3-2

CDR3nt: TGTGCCAGCAGAACGACAGGCCGGGGGTCACCCCTCCACTTT
CDR3aa: CASRTTGRGSPLHF
j_gene: TRBJ1-6
abundance: NA
d_gene: NA
v_gene: TRBV2

CDR3nt: TGTGCCAGCAGTTATCGGCAGGGCACCGGGGAGCTGTTTTTT
CDR3aa: CASSYRQGTGELFF
j_gene: TRBJ2-2
abundance: NA
d_gene: NA
v_gene: TRBV6-1

CDR3nt: TGCAGCGTCGCACTAGCGCCGGCCTACAATGAGCAGTTCTTC
CDR3aa: CSVALAPAYNEQFF
j_gene: TRBJ2-1
abundance: NA
d_gene: TRBD2
v_gene: TRBV29-1

CDR3nt: TGTGCCTGGAGTGTACGGGGGGGTCCCGCAGATACGCAGTATTTT
CDR3aa: CAWSVRGGPADTQYF
j_gene: TRBJ2-3
abundance: NA
d_gene: TRBD2
v_gene: TRBV30

CDR3nt: TGTGCCAGCTCACGCGAAGGGGGGGGACTGAACACTGAAGCTTTCTTT
CDR3aa: CASSREGGGLNTEAFF
j_gene: TRBJ1-1
abundance: NA
d_gene: NA
v_gene: TRBV18

CDR3nt: TGTGCCAGTAGGGAGCGGGAGGGCCGAATCCAACGGTTCTTC
CDR3aa: CASREREGRIQRFF
j_gene: TRBJ2-1
abundance: NA
d_gene: TRBD2
v_gene: TRBV19

CDR3nt: TGTGCCAGCAGCACCTGGACTACTAGCACAGATACGCAGTATTTT
CDR3aa: CASSTWTTSTDTQYF
j_gene: TRBJ2-3
abundance: NA
d_gene: NA
v_gene: TRBV9

CDR3nt: TGTGCCAGCAGCTTTGAGGTCTCCTACAATGAGCAGTTCTTC
CDR3aa: CASSFEVSYNEQFF
j_gene: TRBJ2-1
abundance: once
d_gene: NA
v_gene: TRBV5-5